Shown below are 26 T cell receptor beta chains from a single sample sequenced in a study of cytomegalovirus exposure and HLA in healthy donors. The primer mix had 60 Vbeta and 13 Jbeta primers. TCRdb's table, derived via immunoSEQ multiplex PCR, lists solely in-frame clones and lacks some. The sample has 120,000 or so clones; around 82% are singletons. The source material was PBMCs. Receptor source: a female donor in good health and CMV-seronegative.

The V and J genes are TRBV30 and TRBJ1-1; no clear D. Germline V gives CDR1 GTSNPN, CDR2 SVGIG (reference sequence). The ends were cut back, 4 bases at V and 7 bases at J, with 10 bases in the middle. This CDR3 has 11 residues. CDR3 DNA: TGTGCCTGGACCTGGGAGGTTGAAGCTTTCTTT. The encoded protein is CAWTWEVEAFF.

The CDR3 loop reads CASSIDHPGPGTSGRQDTQYF. The DNA for the CDR3 is TGTGCCAGTAGTATAGATCATCCTGGACCGGGGACTAGCGGGAGACAAGATACGCAGTATTTT. The rearrangement links TRBV19 to TRBJ2-3, with 14 nucleotides matching TRBD2. The germline V gene has CDR1 LNHDA and CDR2 SQIVND (reference sequence). The V gene end was trimmed by 0 bases and the J gene end by 5 bases; junction bases not matched to a gene: 16. CDR3 length: 21 residues.

The DNA of the CDR3 is TGTGCCAGCAGTGCCTCCGGGACAGGGATTTTGACCCAGTACTTC. It yields the protein CASSASGTGILTQYF. The chain recombines TRBV6-1 with TRBJ2-5; 9 bases map to TRBD1. The CDR3 extends over 15 amino acids. Trimming removed 4 bases from V and 7 bases from J; junction bases left unmatched: 10. The germline CDR1 and CDR2 sequences are MNHNS and SASEGT.

V usage is TRBV7-6 and J usage is TRBJ2-6, with no clear D. Deletions cut 1 base from V and 0 bases from J, with 7 bases between. The CDR3 has 16 amino acids. Per germline, CDR1 SGHVS and CDR2 FNYEAQ. CDR3 coding DNA: TGTGCCAGCAGCTTAGGGGCCCACTCTGGGGCCAACGTCCTGACTTTC. This gives the protein CASSLGAHSGANVLTF.

This clone has a handful of counts. The rearrangement links TRBV5-1 to TRBJ2-7; 7 bases are shared with TRBD1. After removal of 1 base from V and 4 bases from J, the junction contained 11 bases not matched to a gene. This CDR3 has 16 residues. The germline gives CDR1 SGHRS, CDR2 YFSETQ. CDR3 amino acids: CASSLRTGAQGYEQYF. In DNA form, the CDR3 reads TGCGCCAGCAGCTTGCGAACAGGGGCCCAAGGGTACGAGCAGTACTTC.

In DNA form, the CDR3 reads TGTGCCAGCAGCGTATGGGCGGGAGACCTCTACAATGAGCAGTTCTTC. It encodes CASSVWAGDLYNEQFF. The genes are TRBV9 and TRBJ2-1, with 7 positions matching TRBD2. Germline lookup yields CDR1 SGDLS and CDR2 YYNGEE. J lost 3 bases, V lost 1 base, and 7 bases had no gene match. The CDR3 has 16 residues.

The V gene is TRBV5-6, the J gene TRBJ1-2, with TRBD1 identical over 7 bases. J gave up 5 bases and V 1 base, and 11 bases lay outside the gene matches. Germline CDR1 and CDR2: SGHDT and YYEEEE. The CDR3 has 16 amino acids. In nucleotides, the CDR3 is TGTGCCAGCAGCTTGAACAGGGGACCCTCAGTTTATGGCTACACCTTC. Protein: CASSLNRGPSVYGYTF.

The table lists this clone with a count of one. The chain recombines TRBV19 with TRBJ2-7; 8 nucleotides align to TRBD2. CDR3 length equals 15 residues. The ends lost 8 bases at V and 3 bases at J; junction bases unmatched: 12. The germline gives CDR1 LNHDA, CDR2 SQIVND (reference sequence). In DNA, the CDR3 is TGTGCCAGTTACCACCTCGAGCGGGAGAACTACGAGCAGTACTTC. Protein product: CASYHLERENYEQYF.

The J gene is TRBJ2-1, the V gene TRBV28; TRBD2 matches 12 bases. The CDR3 is made up of 16 amino acids. Germline V gene lookup returns CDR1 MDHEN and CDR2 SYDVKM. The J segment lost 1 base and the V segment lost 6 bases, leaving 4 bases of the junction unmatched. CDR3 protein: CASRPGTSGSYNEQFF. The DNA of the CDR3 is TGTGCCAGCAGGCCCGGGACTAGCGGGTCCTACAATGAGCAGTTCTTC.

The chain is built from TRBV19 and TRBJ1-2; TRBD1 matches 8 bases. With V trimmed by 6 bases and J by 3 bases, 9 bases remained unmatched. Germline-derived CDR1 and CDR2 are LNHDA and SQIVND (reference sequence). The CDR3 is made up of 15 amino acids. CDR3 amino acids: CASSPATGADYGYTF. The CDR3 nucleotides are TGTGCCAGTAGCCCCGCGACAGGGGCTGACTATGGCTACACCTTC.

V gene TRBV9 combines with J gene TRBJ2-2; no clear D gene. CDR1 is SGDLS and CDR2 is YYNGEE in the germline V gene. This CDR3 contains 14 residues. V gave up 0 bases and J gave up 1 base, with 4 bases separating them. CDR3 in amino acids: CASSVGLNTGELFF. The CDR3 DNA follows: TGTGCCAGCAGCGTAGGTCTGAACACCGGGGAGCTGTTTTTT.

The chain joins TRBV4-1 to TRBJ1-6; D is undetermined. The CDR3 runs to 14 residues. The germline CDR1 and CDR2 sequences are MGHRA and YSYEKL. V lost 0 bases to trimming and J lost 11 bases, with 11 bases between them. CDR3 sequence reads: CASSQERGFTPLHF. The CDR3 DNA reads TGCGCCAGCAGCCAAGAACGCGGATTTACACCCCTCCACTTT.

The chain has TRBV19 and TRBJ2-1; 10 nucleotides match TRBD1. Germline lookup yields CDR1 LNHDA and CDR2 SQIVND (reference sequence). The CDR3 has 19 residues. The junction had 13 bases not matched to a gene; V was cut back by 0 bases and J by 5 bases. CDR3 residues: CASSIEGASWTGGDNEQFF. Written as DNA, the CDR3 is TGTGCCAGTAGTATAGAGGGTGCCTCGTGGACAGGGGGGGACAATGAGCAGTTCTTC.

V gene TRBV7-2 combines with J gene TRBJ2-3; 11 bases line up with TRBD2. V was clipped by 4 bases and J by 4 bases; unmatched bases: 4. This CDR3 has 15 residues. Germline-derived CDR1 and CDR2 are SGHTA and FQGNSA. Here the CDR3 reads CASSSVAGGPDTQYF. The CDR3 DNA is TGTGCCAGCAGCTCCGTAGCGGGGGGGCCAGATACGCAGTATTTT.

The chain combines TRBV5-4 with TRBJ2-5; tentatively, D is TRBD1 (5 bases). Germline V gives CDR1 SGHNT, CDR2 YYREEE (reference sequence). CDR3 length equals 14 residues. Between the trimmed V and J ends, which lost 3 bases and 1 base, there was a span of 10 bases. CDR3 DNA sequence: TGTGCCAGCAGCTCGACAGCAACCCAAGAGACCCAGTACTTC. It encodes CASSSTATQETQYF. Combining the CDR3 with reference TRBV5-4 and TRBJ2-5 gives the whole variable domain ETGVTQSPTHLIKTRGQQVTLRCSSQSGHNTVSWYQQALGQGPQFIFQYYREEENGRGNFPPRFSGLQFPNYSSELNVNALELDDSALYLCASSSTATQETQYFGPGTRLLVL.

CDR3 bases: TGTGCCAGCAGTGATAGCGGGAGGGCCCGTTACGAGCAGTACTTC. Protein product: CASSDSGRARYEQYF. The chain employs TRBV6-1 and TRBJ2-5; 11 bases match TRBD2. The J call may not be correct, given that the DNA end is closer to TRBJ2-7. Germline V gene data show CDR1 as MNHNS and CDR2 as SASEGT. The CDR3 totals 15 residues.

This chain joins TRBV4-2 and TRBJ2-2, with D perhaps TRBD2 (6 bases). The CDR3 runs 15 residues. CDR1 and CDR2 (germline): LGHNA, YNFKEQ. V lost 1 base to trimming and J lost 5 bases, with 11 bases between them. The CDR3, as DNA: TGTGCCAGCAGCCAAGGGGTGGGGGGAACCGGGGAGCTGTTTTTT. Amino acids: CASSQGVGGTGELFF.

The chain joins TRBV7-2 to TRBJ2-6; no firm D call. Germline V gene sequence: CDR1 SGHTA, CDR2 FQGNSA. The CDR3 has 16 amino acids. V was trimmed by 2 bases and J by 4 bases, leaving 12 bases between them. The CDR3 nucleotides read TGTGCCAGCAGCTTAATGGTGAGCCTGGGGGCCAACGTCCTGACTTTC. Translation: CASSLMVSLGANVLTF.

The chain joins TRBV5-1 to TRBJ2-3; weak D call: TRBD2 (6 bases). The CDR3 contains 15 residues. The germline V gene encodes CDR1 SGHRS and CDR2 YFSETQ. With 5 bases removed from V and 4 bases from J, the gap between germline ends came to 17 bases. The CDR3 reads CASRERAPLADTQYF. In nucleotides, the CDR3 is TGCGCCAGCAGGGAGCGGGCCCCCTTGGCAGATACGCAGTATTTT.

A single count supports this clone. The V call is TRBV28, the J call TRBJ2-2; 8 positions match TRBD2. The germline gives CDR1 MDHEN, CDR2 SYDVKM. CDR3 length equals 16 residues. After removal of 5 bases from V and 4 bases from J, the junction contained 9 bases not matched to a gene. The CDR3 coding sequence is TGTGCCAGCAGTCTGAGGACTAGCCGGGTCACCGGGGAGCTGTTTTTT. Translating gives CASSLRTSRVTGELFF. Filled out from reference TRBV28 and TRBJ2-2, the complete variable domain reads DVKVTQSSRYLVKRTGEKVFLECVQDMDHENMFWYRQDPGLGLRLIYFSYDVKMKEKGDIPEGYSVSREKKERFSLILESASTNQTSMYLCASSLRTSRVTGELFFGEGSRLTVL.

The CDR3 sequence: CASSLSGIYGYTF. The CDR3 DNA follows: TGCGCCAGCAGCTTGTCAGGGATCTATGGCTACACCTTC. The V gene is TRBV5-1, the J gene TRBJ1-2, with D possibly TRBD1 on 5 matching bases. Germline V lookup: CDR1 SGHRS, CDR2 YFSETQ. V shed 1 base and J shed 4 bases, with 8 bases lying between them. The CDR3 totals 13 residues.

CDR3 bases: TGTGCCAGCAGCTTATTCAGGCACACTGAAGCTTTCTTT. Amino acid sequence: CASSLFRHTEAFF. V and J are TRBV11-1 and TRBJ1-1; D remains ambiguous. Trimming removed 2 bases from V and 3 bases from J, with 7 bases in between. The CDR3 length is 13 residues. CDR1 SGHAT and CDR2 FQDESV come from the germline V gene (reference sequence).

This chain joins TRBV11-2 and TRBJ2-7; D is unresolved. The CDR3 spans 11 residues. Germline V gives CDR1 SGHAT, CDR2 FQNNGV. Trimming took 5 bases from V and 7 from J, leaving 9 bases between them. CDR3 sequence (DNA): TGTGCCAGCAGCGAGCGTTATGAGCAGTACTTC. This encodes CASSERYEQYF.

The genes are TRBV18 and TRBJ2-2, with a tentative D call TRBD2 (6 bases). There are 13 residues in the CDR3. Germline V lookup: CDR1 KGHSH, CDR2 LQKENI. V dropped 2 bases and J dropped 9 bases, with 10 bases sitting between them. DNA of the CDR3: TGTGCCAGCTCACCATGGGAGGCTAGGGAGCTGTTTTTT. Translated, it gives CASSPWEARELFF.

The rearrangement joins TRBV6-5 to TRBJ2-3, with no clear D. The V end was cut by 6 bases, the J end by 1 base, with 11 bases between. CDR1 and CDR2 from the germline V gene are MNHEY and SVGAGI. The CDR3 covers 14 residues. The chain's CDR3 is CASRVSLGTDTQYF. In DNA, the CDR3 is TGTGCCAGCAGGGTCTCGTTAGGCACAGATACGCAGTATTTT.

The chain carries TRBV29-1 and TRBJ2-3, with 9 bases matching TRBD2. V lost 8 bases and J lost 2; bases outside the gene matches: 14. This CDR3 contains 16 residues. Germline lookup yields CDR1 SQVTM and CDR2 ANQGSEA. CDR3 DNA sequence: TGCAGCTGGATGGGGGTAGCGGGAGAGCCCACAGATACGCAGTATTTT. It is translated as CSWMGVAGEPTDTQYF.